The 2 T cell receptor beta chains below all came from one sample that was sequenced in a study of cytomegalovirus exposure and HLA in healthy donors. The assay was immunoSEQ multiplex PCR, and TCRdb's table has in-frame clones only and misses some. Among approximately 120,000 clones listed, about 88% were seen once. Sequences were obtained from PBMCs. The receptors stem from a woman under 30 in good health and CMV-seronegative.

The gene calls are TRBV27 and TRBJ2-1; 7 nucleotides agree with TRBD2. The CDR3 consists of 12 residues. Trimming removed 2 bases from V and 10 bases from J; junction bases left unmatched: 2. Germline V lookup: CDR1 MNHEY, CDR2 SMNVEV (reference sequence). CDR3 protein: CASSLTGGEQFF. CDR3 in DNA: TGTGCCAGCAGTTTAACGGGAGGCGAGCAGTTCTTC.

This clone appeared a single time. The CDR3 DNA reads TGTGCCACCCTTAGCGGGGACGTCTACAATGAGCAGTTCTTC. This codes for CATLSGDVYNEQFF. The chain couples TRBV6-5 to TRBJ2-1, with 8 bases that match TRBD2. J was trimmed by 3 bases and V by 10 bases; bases with no gene match: 8. Germline V gene data show CDR1 as MNHEY and CDR2 as SVGAGI. CDR3 size: 14 residues.